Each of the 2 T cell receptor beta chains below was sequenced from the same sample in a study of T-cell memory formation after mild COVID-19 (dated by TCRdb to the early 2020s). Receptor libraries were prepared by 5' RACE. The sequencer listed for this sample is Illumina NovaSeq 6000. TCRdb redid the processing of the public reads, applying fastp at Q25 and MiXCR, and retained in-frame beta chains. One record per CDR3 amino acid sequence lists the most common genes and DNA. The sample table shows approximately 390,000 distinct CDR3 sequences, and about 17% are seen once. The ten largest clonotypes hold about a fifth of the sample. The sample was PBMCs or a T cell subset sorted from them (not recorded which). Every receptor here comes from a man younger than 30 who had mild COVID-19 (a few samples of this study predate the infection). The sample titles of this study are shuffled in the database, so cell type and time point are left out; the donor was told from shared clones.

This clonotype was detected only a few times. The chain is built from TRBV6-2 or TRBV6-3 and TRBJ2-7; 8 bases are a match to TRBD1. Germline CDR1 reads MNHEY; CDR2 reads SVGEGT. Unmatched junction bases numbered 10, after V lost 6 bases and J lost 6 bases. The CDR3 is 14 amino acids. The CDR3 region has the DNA TGTGCCAGCAGCCCAAGACAGGGGCTCCGCGAGCAGTACGTC. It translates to CASSPRQGLREQYV.

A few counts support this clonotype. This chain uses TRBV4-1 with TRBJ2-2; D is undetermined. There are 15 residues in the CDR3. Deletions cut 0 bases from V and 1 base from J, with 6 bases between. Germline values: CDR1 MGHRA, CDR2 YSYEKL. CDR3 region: CASSQDRGNTGELFF. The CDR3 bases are TGCGCCAGCAGCCAAGATAGAGGGAACACCGGGGAGCTGTTTTTT.